The 4 T cell receptor beta chains presented below share a single source sample, sequenced in a study of blood T cell repertoires in COVID-19 (dated by TCRdb to the early 2020s). The method behind the library was the immunoSEQ multiplex PCR assay. Here the immuneACCESS table is served through TCRdb, limited to in-frame sequences with V and J called. Missing clones are a known gap in these copies; in checked studies unresolved V genes cover under half, and the rest lacks a known reason. This sample comprises roughly 250,000 clones, 70% to 90% of them detected only once. The top ten clonotypes cover 2.5% to 3.5% of the sample. The source material was PBMCs or T cells enriched from blood (not recorded which). Every receptor here comes from a woman between 40 and 55 years old with acute COVID-19.

This sequence joins TRBV25-1 and TRBJ2-7; TRBD1 matches at 9 bases. In germline, CDR1 is MGHDK, CDR2 SYGVNS. The CDR3 totals 13 residues. V gave up 6 bases and J gave up 4 bases; unmatched junction bases: 4. The CDR3 coding sequence is TGTGCCAGCAGAAGACAGGGGGGGTACGAGCAGTACTTC. This sequence encodes CASRRQGGYEQYF.

This chain joins TRBV5-1 and TRBJ1-6; D may be TRBD1 (6 bases). Germline assignment: CDR1 SGHRS and CDR2 YFSETQ. V shed 1 base and J shed 5 bases, with 13 bases lying between them. The CDR3 runs 16 residues. CDR3 sequence: CASSLSGTQDNSPLHF. CDR3 DNA: TGCGCCAGCAGCTTGTCCGGGACACAGGATAATTCACCCCTCCACTTT.

The chain recombines TRBV6-5 with TRBJ1-2; D not resolved. Germline CDR1 reads MNHEY; CDR2 reads SVGAGI. This CDR3 spans 12 amino acids. Trimming cost V 2 bases and J 5 bases, with 6 bases left between them. CDR3: CASSYAGYGYTF. The CDR3 DNA reads as TGTGCCAGCAGTTACGCGGGGTATGGCTACACCTTC.

This sequence joins TRBV7-3 and TRBJ2-2, with 8 bases aligning to TRBD2. V lost 3 bases and J lost 2; bases outside the gene matches: 8. The CDR3 has 17 residues. Per germline, CDR1 SGHTA and CDR2 FQGTGA. The CDR3 sequence is CASSFGREGPNTGELFF. The CDR3 DNA follows: TGTGCCAGCAGCTTCGGTCGGGAGGGCCCTAACACCGGGGAGCTGTTTTTT.